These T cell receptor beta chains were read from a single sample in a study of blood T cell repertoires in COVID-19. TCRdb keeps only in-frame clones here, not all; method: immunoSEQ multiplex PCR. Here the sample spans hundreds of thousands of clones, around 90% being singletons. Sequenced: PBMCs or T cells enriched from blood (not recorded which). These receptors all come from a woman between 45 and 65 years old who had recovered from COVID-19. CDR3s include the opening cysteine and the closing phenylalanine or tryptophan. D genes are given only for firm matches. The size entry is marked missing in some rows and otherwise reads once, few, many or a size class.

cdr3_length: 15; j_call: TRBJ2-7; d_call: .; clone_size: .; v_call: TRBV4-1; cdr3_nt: TGCGCCAGCAGCCCCGGGTTCACTCCAACACGCGAGCAGTACTTC; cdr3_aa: CASSPGFTPTREQYF
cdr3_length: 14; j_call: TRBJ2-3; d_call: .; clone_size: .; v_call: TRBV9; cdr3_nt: TGTGCCAGCAGCGTAGCGGTCGGCACAGATACGCAGTATTTT; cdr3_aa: CASSVAVGTDTQYF
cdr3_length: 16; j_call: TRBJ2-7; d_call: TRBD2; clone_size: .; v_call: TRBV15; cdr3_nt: TGTGCCACCAGCTGGGGACTAGCGGGAGAAGGCTACGAGCAGTACTTC; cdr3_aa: CATSWGLAGEGYEQYF
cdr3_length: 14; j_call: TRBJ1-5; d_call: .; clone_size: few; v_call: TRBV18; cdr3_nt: TGTGCCAGCTCACCCCAGAATAGCAATCAGCCCCAGCATTTT; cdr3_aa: CASSPQNSNQPQHF
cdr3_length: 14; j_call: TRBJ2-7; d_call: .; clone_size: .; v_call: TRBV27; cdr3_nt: TGTGCCAGCAGTCTTTACCTAGTGGGCTACGAGCAGTACTTC; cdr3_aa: CASSLYLVGYEQYF
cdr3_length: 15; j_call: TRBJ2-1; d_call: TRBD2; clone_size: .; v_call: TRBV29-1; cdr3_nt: TGCAGCGTTGGGGTCCGGAGCGGGAGATACAATGAGCAGTTCTTC; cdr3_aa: CSVGVRSGRYNEQFF
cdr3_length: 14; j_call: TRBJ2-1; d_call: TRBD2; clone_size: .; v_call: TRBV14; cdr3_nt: TGTGCCAGCAGCTGGACTAGCGGGTACAATGAGCAGTTCTTC; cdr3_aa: CASSWTSGYNEQFF
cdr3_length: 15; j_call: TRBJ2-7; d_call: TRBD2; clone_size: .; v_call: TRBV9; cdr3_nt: TGTGCCAGCAGCGGAGGACTAGCGGGAGCGGGGGAGCAGTACTTC; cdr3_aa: CASSGGLAGAGEQYF
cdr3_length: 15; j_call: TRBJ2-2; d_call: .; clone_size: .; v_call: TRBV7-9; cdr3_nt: TGTGCCAGCAGCCAAACCCAGAAGAACACCGGGGAGCTGTTTTTT; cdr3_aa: CASSQTQKNTGELFF
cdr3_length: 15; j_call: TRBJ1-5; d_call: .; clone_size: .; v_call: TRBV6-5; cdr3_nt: TGTGCCAGCAGCCCCGACAGATATAGCAATCAGCCCCAGCATTTT; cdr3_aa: CASSPDRYSNQPQHF
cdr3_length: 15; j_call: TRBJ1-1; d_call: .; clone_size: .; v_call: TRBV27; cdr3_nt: TGTGCCAGCAGCAACTACCTTCCAGGGGACACTGAAGCTTTCTTT; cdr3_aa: CASSNYLPGDTEAFF
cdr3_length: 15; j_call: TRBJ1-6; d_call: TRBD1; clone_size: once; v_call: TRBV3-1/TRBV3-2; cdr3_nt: TGTGCCAGCAGCCGGAGGGACAGAGATAATTCACCCCTCCACTTT; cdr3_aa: CASSRRDRDNSPLHF
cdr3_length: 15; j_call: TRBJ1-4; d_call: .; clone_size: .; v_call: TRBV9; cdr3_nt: TGTGCCAGCAGCGTAGTTGCGGGGGCTAATGAAAAACTGTTTTTT; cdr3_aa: CASSVVAGANEKLFF
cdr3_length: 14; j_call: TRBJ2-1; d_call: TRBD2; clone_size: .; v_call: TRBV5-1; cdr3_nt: TGCGCCAGCAGCGGGACTAGCGGGAGTAATGAGCAGTTCTTC; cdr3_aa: CASSGTSGSNEQFF
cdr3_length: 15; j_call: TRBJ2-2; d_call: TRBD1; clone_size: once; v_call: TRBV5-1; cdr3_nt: TGCGCCAGCAGCGCAAGACAGGGGGCAGGCGGGGAGCTGTTTTTT; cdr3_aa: CASSARQGAGGELFF
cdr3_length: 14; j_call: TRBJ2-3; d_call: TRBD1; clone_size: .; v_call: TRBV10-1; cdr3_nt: TGCGCCAGCAGTCGGGACAGAAACACAGATACGCAGTATTTT; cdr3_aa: CASSRDRNTDTQYF
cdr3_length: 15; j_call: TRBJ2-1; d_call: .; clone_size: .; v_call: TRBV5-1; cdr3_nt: TGCGCCAGCAGCTTGGGACTTACGGCCTACAATGAGCAGTTCTTC; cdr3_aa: CASSLGLTAYNEQFF
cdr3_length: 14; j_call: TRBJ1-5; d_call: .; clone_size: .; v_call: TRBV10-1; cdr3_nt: TGCGCCAGCAGTGATAAATGCGGCAATCAGCCCCAGCATTTT; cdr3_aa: CASSDKCGNQPQHF
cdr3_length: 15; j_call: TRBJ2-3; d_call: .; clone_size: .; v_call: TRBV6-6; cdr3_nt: TGTGCCAGCAGTTACGGAGGGGCAGGGACAGATACGCAGTATTTT; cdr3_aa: CASSYGGAGTDTQYF
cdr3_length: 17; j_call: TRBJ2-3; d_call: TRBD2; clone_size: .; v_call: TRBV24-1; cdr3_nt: TGTGCCACCAGTGATGGACTAGCGGGAGGCAGGACAGATACGCAGTATTTT; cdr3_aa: CATSDGLAGGRTDTQYF
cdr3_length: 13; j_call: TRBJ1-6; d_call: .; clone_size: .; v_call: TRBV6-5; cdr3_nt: TGTGCCAGCAGACAGGTTTTGGGTTCACCCCTCCACTTT; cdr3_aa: CASRQVLGSPLHF
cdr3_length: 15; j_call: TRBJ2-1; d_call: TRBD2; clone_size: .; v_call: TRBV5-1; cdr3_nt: TGCGCCAGCACACAAACTAGCGGGAGTTACAATGAGCAGTTCTTC; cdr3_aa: CASTQTSGSYNEQFF
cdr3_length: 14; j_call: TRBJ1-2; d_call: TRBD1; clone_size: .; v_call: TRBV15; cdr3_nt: TGTGCCACCAGCAGAGATGCGACAGGGGTCGGCTACACCTTC; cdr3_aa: CATSRDATGVGYTF
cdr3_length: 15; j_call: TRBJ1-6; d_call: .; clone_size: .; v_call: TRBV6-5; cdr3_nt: TGTGCCAGCAGTTACTCGAAGGGGTCTTATTCACCCCTCCACTTT; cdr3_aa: CASSYSKGSYSPLHF
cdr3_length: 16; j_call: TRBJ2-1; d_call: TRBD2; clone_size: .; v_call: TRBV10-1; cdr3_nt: TGCGCCAGCAGTGAGGCAGGACTAGCGGGGGTCAATGAGCAGTTCTTC; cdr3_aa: CASSEAGLAGVNEQFF
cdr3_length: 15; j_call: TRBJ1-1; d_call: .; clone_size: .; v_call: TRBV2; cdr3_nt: TGTGCCAGCATGGAGGCACCAGCGATGAACACTGAAGCTTTCTTT; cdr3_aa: CASMEAPAMNTEAFF
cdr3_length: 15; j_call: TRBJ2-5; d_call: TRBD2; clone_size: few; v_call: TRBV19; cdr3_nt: TGTGCCAGTACCCCGACTAGCGGGGAACAAGAGACCCAGTACTTC; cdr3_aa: CASTPTSGEQETQYF
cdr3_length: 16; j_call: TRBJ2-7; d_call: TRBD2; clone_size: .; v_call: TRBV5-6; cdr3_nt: TGTGCCAGCAGCTTACAAGGTGGCGGGAGCTCCTACGAGCAGTACTTC; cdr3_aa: CASSLQGGGSSYEQYF
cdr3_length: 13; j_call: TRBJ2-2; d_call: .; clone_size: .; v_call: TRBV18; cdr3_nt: TGTGCCAGCTTCCCACGACAACCCGGGGAGCTGTTTTTT; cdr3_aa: CASFPRQPGELFF
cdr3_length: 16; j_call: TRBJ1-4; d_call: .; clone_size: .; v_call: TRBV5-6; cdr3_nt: TGTGCCAGCAGCGTGGACCGGACTTCGGGAACTGAAAAACTGTTTTTT; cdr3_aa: CASSVDRTSGTEKLFF
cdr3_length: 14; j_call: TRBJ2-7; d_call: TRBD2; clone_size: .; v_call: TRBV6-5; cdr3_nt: TGTGCCACCGACTCGCTAGCGGGAGACTACGAGCAGTACTTC; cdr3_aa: CATDSLAGDYEQYF
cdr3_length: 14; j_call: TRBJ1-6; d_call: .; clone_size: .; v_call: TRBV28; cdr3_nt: TGTGCCAGCAGTTTTCAGGGATATAATTCACCCCTCCACTTT; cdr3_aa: CASSFQGYNSPLHF
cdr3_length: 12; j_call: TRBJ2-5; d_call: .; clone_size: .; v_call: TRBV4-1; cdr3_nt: TGCGCCAGCAGCAAAGACGGGGAGACCCAGTACTTC; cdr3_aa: CASSKDGETQYF
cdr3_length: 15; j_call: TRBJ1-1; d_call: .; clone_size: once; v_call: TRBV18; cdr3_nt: TGTGCCAGCTCACCAACTACAAGGTCCTTCACTGAAGCTTTCTTT; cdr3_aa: CASSPTTRSFTEAFF
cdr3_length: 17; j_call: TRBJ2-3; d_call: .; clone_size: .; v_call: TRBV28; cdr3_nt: TGTGCCAGCAGGCCAGGGACAACCCGGGCTTGGACAGATACGCAGTATTTT; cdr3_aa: CASRPGTTRAWTDTQYF
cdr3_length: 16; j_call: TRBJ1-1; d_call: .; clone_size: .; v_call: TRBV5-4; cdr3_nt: TGTGCCAGCAGCAGAGACGGCCAGGGGTTGGTTCGTGAAGCTTTCTTT; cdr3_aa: CASSRDGQGLVREAFF
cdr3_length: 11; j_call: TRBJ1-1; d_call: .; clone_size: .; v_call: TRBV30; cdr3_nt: TGTGCCTGGAGTGTACTAGGGAGCGCTTTCTTT; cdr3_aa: CAWSVLGSAFF
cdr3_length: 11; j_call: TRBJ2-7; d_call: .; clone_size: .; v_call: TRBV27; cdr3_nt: TGTGCCAGCAGTAGTGACAAAGAGCAGTACTTC; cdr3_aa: CASSSDKEQYF
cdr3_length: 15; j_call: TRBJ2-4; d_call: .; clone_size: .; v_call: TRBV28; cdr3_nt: TGTGCCAGCATCGCAGGGGACATAGCCAAAAACATTCAGTACTTC; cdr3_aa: CASIAGDIAKNIQYF
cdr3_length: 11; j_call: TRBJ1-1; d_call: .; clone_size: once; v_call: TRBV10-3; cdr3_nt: TGTGCCATCAGTGATACAGGGTACGCTTTCTTT; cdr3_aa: CAISDTGYAFF
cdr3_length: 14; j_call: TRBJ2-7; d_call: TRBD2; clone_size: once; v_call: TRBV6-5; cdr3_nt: TGTGCCAGCAGTAGACTAGCGGGAAACTACGAGCAGTACTTC; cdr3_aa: CASSRLAGNYEQYF
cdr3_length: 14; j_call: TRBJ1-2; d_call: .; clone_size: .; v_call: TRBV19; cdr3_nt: TGTGCCAGTAGTATATTGGACAAAGACTATGGCTACACCTTC; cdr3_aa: CASSILDKDYGYTF
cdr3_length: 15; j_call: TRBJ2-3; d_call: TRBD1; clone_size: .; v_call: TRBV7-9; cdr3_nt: TGTGCCAGCAGCTTATCGACAGGGAAAACAGATACGCAGTATTTT; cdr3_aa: CASSLSTGKTDTQYF
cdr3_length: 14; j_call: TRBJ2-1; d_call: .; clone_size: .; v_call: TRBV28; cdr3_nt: TGTGCCAGCAGCCTCCTGGGGGGTCGCAATGAGCAGTTCTTC; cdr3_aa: CASSLLGGRNEQFF
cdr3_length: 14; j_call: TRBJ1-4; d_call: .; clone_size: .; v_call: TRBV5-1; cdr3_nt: TGCGCCAGCAGCGCCAGGATTGGTAATGAAAAACTGTTTTTT; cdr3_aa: CASSARIGNEKLFF
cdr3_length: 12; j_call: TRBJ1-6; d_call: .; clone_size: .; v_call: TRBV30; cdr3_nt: TGTGCCTGGACTGAGTCACATTCACCCCTCCACTTT; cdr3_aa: CAWTESHSPLHF
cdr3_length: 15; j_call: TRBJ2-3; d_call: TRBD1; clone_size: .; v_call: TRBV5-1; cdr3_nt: TGCGCCAGCAGGTCAGGGGGTCCTCTCCCAGATACGCAGTATTTT; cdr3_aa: CASRSGGPLPDTQYF
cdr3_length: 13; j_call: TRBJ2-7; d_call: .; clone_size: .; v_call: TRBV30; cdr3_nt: TGTGCCTGGAGTGCCAGGGGTTCCGGCCAGCAGTACTTC; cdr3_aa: CAWSARGSGQQYF